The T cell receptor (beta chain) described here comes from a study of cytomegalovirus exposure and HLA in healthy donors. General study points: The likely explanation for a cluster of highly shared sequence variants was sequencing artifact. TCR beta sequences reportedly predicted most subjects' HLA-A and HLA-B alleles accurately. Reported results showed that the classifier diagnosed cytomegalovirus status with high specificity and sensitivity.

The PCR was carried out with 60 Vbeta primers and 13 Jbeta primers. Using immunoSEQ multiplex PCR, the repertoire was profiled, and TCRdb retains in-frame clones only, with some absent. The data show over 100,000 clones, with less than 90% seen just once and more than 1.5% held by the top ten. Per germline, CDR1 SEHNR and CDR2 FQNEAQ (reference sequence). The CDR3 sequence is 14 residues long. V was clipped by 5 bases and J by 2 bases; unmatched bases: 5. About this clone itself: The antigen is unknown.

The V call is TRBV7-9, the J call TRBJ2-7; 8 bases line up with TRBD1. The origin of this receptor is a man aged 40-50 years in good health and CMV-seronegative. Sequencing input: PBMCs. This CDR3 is CASSPRQGTYEQYF. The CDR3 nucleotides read TGTGCCAGCAGCCCCCGACAGGGGACCTACGAGCAGTACTTC.